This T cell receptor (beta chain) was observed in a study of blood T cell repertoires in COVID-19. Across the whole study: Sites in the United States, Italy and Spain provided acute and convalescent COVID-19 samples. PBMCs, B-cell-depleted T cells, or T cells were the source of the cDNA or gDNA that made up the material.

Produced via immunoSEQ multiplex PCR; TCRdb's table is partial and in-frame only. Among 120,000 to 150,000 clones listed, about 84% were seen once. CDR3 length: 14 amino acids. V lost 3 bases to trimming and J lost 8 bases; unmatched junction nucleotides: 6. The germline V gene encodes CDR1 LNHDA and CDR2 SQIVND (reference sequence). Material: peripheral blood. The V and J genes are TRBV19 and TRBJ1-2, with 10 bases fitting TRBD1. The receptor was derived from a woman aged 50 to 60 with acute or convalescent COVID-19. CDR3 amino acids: CASSMMGQGSGYTF. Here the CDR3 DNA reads TGTGCCAGTAGTATGATGGGACAGGGGAGCGGCTACACCTTC.